A single sample gave rise to the 27 T cell receptor beta chains below, sequenced in a study of T-cell reconstitution after alpha-beta-depleted transplantation in children. During its preparation, the TCRbeta library received unique molecular identifiers. TCRdb redid the calling of the PCR reads with MiXCR, one entry per CDR3 protein. The table lists 150,000 to 250,000 distinct CDR3 sequences, roughly 6.3% of them singletons. The sequencing here drew on PBMCs, taken before TCRalphabeta/CD19-depleted stem cell transplant. These receptors all come from a girl under three years old with combined immunodeficiency, due to receive a stem cell transplant.

This clonotype has a count of ten or more. The chain employs TRBV4-2 and TRBJ2-2, with 8 bases lining up with TRBD1. The germline V gene encodes CDR1 LGHNA and CDR2 YNFKEQ. The length of the CDR3 is 17 residues. Trimming removed 1 base from V and 4 bases from J; junction bases left unmatched: 8. Here the CDR3 reads CASSQGRRTGLTGELFF. The DNA for the CDR3 is TGTGCCAGCAGCCAAGGAAGGAGGACAGGGCTCACCGGGGAGCTGTTTTTT.

The sample holds a few counts of this clonotype. V and J are TRBV7-9 and TRBJ1-6, with 9 bases that match TRBD1. V lost 0 bases to trimming and J lost 10 bases; unmatched junction nucleotides: 4. CDR3 size: 15 residues. Germline loops: CDR1 SEHNR, CDR2 FQNEAQ (reference sequence). In DNA, the CDR3 is TGTGCCAGCAGCTTAGCAGCGGGGACAGGGTCACCCCTCCACTTT. Protein sequence: CASSLAAGTGSPLHF. Full variable domain (rest looked up from reference TRBV7-9 and TRBJ1-6): DTGVSQNPRHKITKRGQNVTFRCDPISEHNRLYWYRQTLGQGPEFLTYFQNEAQLEKSRLLSDRFSAERPKGSFSTLEIQRTEQGDSAMYLCASSLAAGTGSPLHFGNGTRLTVT.

This clonotype has at least ten counts. The rearrangement joins TRBV14 to TRBJ2-1; D gene ambiguous. Deletions cut 0 bases from V and 1 base from J, with 10 bases between. This CDR3 has 16 amino acids. Germline lookup yields CDR1 SGHDN and CDR2 FVKESK. CDR3 DNA: TGTGCCAGCAGCCAAGATGGCAGGCAGTCCTACAATGAGCAGTTCTTC. Its protein is CASSQDGRQSYNEQFF.

About this clonotype itself: This sequence may be a read error, since a much larger clone differs from it by one base. The chain has TRBV20-1 and TRBJ2-2; a possible D gene is TRBD2 (6 bases). This CDR3 comprises 15 residues. The germline gives CDR1 DFQATT, CDR2 SNEGSKA (reference sequence). The CDR3 is CRARALAGNTGELFF. As DNA, the CDR3 is TGCAGAGCTAGAGCACTAGCCGGGAACACCGGGGAGCTGTTTTTT.

The table lists this clonotype with many counts. The chain uses TRBV7-3 and TRBJ1-2; D perhaps matches TRBD1 (6 bases). This CDR3 is 13 amino acids long. Deletions cut 5 bases from V and 5 bases from J, with 12 bases between. CDR1 and CDR2 (germline): SGHTA, FQGTGA. The CDR3 nucleotides are TGTGCCAGCAGCCACACAGGGTATTATGGCTACACCTTC. Protein product: CASSHTGYYGYTF.

The rearrangement links TRBV27 to TRBJ2-7; 8 bases line up with TRBD1. V gave up 2 bases and J gave up 6 bases; unmatched junction bases: 6. Germline values: CDR1 MNHEY, CDR2 SMNVEV (reference sequence). CDR3 length: 14 residues. The CDR3, as DNA: TGTGCCAGCAGTTTACGGCAGGGGGCCGGCGAGCAGTACTTC. This gives the protein CASSLRQGAGEQYF.

In its sample, this clonotype was seen many times. V usage is TRBV20-1 and J usage is TRBJ1-1, with 8 nucleotides matching TRBD1. V dropped 5 bases and J dropped 1; count of bases not matched to a gene: 6. Germline V gene sequence: CDR1 DFQATT, CDR2 SNEGSKA (reference sequence). CDR3 length equals 14 residues. In DNA form, the CDR3 reads TGCAGTGCTCCTCTCACAGGGGGGAACACTGAAGCTTTCTTT. Encoded protein: CSAPLTGGNTEAFF.

This clonotype was observed at least ten times. The chain has TRBV6-2 or TRBV6-3 and TRBJ2-1; 9 nucleotides align to TRBD1. Per germline, CDR1 MNHEY and CDR2 SVGEGT. The CDR3 totals 11 residues. Trimming cost V 11 bases and J 9 bases; bases outside gene matches: 5. CDR3 sequence (DNA): TGTGCCTCAGGGACAGGGATTGAGCAGTTCTTC. Protein sequence: CASGTGIEQFF.

The sample holds many counts of this clonotype. This sequence joins TRBV4-2 and TRBJ2-1; D not certain. Germline-derived CDR1 and CDR2 are LGHNA and YNFKEQ. V dropped 1 base and J dropped 0 bases, with 10 bases sitting between them. The CDR3 contains 16 residues. The DNA of the CDR3 is TGTGCCAGCAGCCAAGGTCTAATGAGCTCCTACAATGAGCAGTTCTTC. It specifies CASSQGLMSSYNEQFF.

At least ten counts were recorded for this clonotype. This chain links TRBV20-1 with TRBJ1-5, with D perhaps matching TRBD1 (5 bases). Trimming cost V 2 bases and J 11 bases, with 22 bases left between them. Germline CDR1 reads DFQATT; CDR2 reads SNEGSKA (reference sequence). This CDR3 spans 15 amino acids. This CDR3 is CSARSGARADRTQHF. CDR3 DNA sequence: TGCAGTGCTAGATCCGGAGCCAGGGCGGATAGGACCCAGCATTTT.

The sample holds many counts of this clonotype. This sequence joins TRBV4-1 and TRBJ2-1; TRBD1 might be the D (5 bases). V lost 4 bases and J lost 3, with 10 bases in between. This CDR3 contains 14 residues. Looked up from germline, CDR1 is MGHRA and CDR2 is YSYEKL. CDR3 coding DNA: TGCGCCAGCAGCCTAACGACAGACTACAATGAGCAGTTCTTC. It codes for CASSLTTDYNEQFF.

This clonotype came up many times. The chain joins TRBV12-3 or TRBV12-4 to TRBJ2-5; D call uncertain. This CDR3 is built from 13 residues. V dropped 5 bases and J dropped 4 bases, with 11 bases sitting between them. The CDR3 is CASSGLAGETQYF. For the CDR3, the DNA is TGTGCCAGCAGTGGTTTAGCAGGAGAGACCCAGTACTTC.

This sequence joins TRBV7-8 and TRBJ2-3, with a tentative D call TRBD2 (5 bases). V lost 2 bases, J lost 4 bases, and 10 bases lay in between. In germline, CDR1 is SGHVS, CDR2 FQNEAQ. The CDR3 spans 14 residues. This chain's CDR3 is CASSLMRASDTQYF. The CDR3, as DNA: TGTGCCAGCAGCTTAATGAGGGCCTCAGATACGCAGTATTTT.

This clonotype was counted many times. The chain links TRBV28 to TRBJ2-5; TRBD1 matches 7 bases. CDR1 is MDHEN and CDR2 is SYDVKM in the germline V gene. V gave up 3 bases and J gave up 5 bases; unmatched junction bases: 6. This CDR3 is 14 amino acids long. The CDR3 loop reads CASSLGTVIETQYF. As DNA, the CDR3 is TGTGCCAGCAGTTTGGGGACAGTGATTGAGACCCAGTACTTC.

This clonotype was found many times. The V call is TRBV6-5, the J call TRBJ2-2; 10 bases match TRBD1. CDR3 length equals 17 residues. Trimming at V came to 6 bases and at J to 3 bases, leaving 10 bases not matched to a gene. Germline CDR1 is MNHEY and CDR2 is SVGAGI. Here the CDR3 reads CASRSGTGAFDTGELFF. The CDR3 nucleotides read TGTGCCAGCAGGTCCGGGACAGGGGCCTTTGACACCGGGGAGCTGTTTTTT.

Remarks on this clonotype: A much larger clonotype is one base distant, so this may be a read error. Given the absence of the conserved phenylalanine or tryptophan at the CDR3 end, a read error is likely. The chain joins TRBV4-2 to TRBJ2-5; D possibly corresponds to TRBD1 (6 bases). Germline CDR1 is LGHNA and CDR2 is YNFKEQ. V was pared by 4 bases and J by 2 bases, with 14 bases between. This CDR3 has 15 residues. CDR3 sequence reads: CASSLGGQLQETQYC. The CDR3 DNA follows: TGTGCCAGCAGCCTTGGGGGACAACTACAAGAGACCCAGTACTGC.

This clonotype was picked up a small number of times. The chain combines TRBV12-3 or TRBV12-4 with TRBJ2-1; D is uncertain. This CDR3 comprises 12 residues. The ends were cut back, 3 bases at V and 6 bases at J, with 6 bases in the middle. The CDR3 nucleotides are TGTGCCAGCAGTTTCATACCCAATGAGCAGTTCTTC. Protein: CASSFIPNEQFF.

This clonotype came up many times. J is TRBJ2-3 and V is TRBV4-3; D is possibly TRBD2 (6 bases). The CDR3 contains 13 residues. V was cut by 3 bases and J by 9 bases, with 13 bases left in between. Germline V lookup: CDR1 LGHNA, CDR2 YSLEER. CDR3 amino acids: CASSQGGMSTQYF. The CDR3 DNA is TGCGCCAGCAGCCAGGGGGGTATGTCCACGCAGTATTTT.

This clonotype was observed many times. CDR3 amino acids: CSVDSHQGSFYNEQFF. As DNA, the CDR3 is TGCAGCGTTGACTCCCACCAAGGGTCTTTCTACAATGAGCAGTTCTTC. This chain links TRBV29-1 with TRBJ2-1, with D unclear. The CDR3 totals 16 residues. Germline-derived CDR1 and CDR2 are SQVTM and ANQGSEA. The V end lost 3 bases, the J end lost 3 bases, and 18 bases lay between the germline ends.

This clonotype was seen many times. The V call is TRBV6-1, the J call TRBJ1-2; D is possibly TRBD1 (5 bases). Germline CDR1 MNHNS, CDR2 SASEGT. This CDR3 is 14 amino acids long. Trimming cost V 5 bases and J 3 bases, with 13 bases left between them. CDR3 sequence reads: CASSKTDTYYGYTF. CDR3 coding DNA: TGTGCCAGCAGTAAAACGGACACCTACTATGGCTACACCTTC.

This clonotype showed up many times. This sequence joins TRBV20-1 and TRBJ2-7; D perhaps matches TRBD1 (5 bases). Germline CDR1 and CDR2: DFQATT and SNEGSKA (reference sequence). This CDR3 has 17 amino acids. V was cut by 0 bases and J by 0 bases, with 18 bases left in between. The CDR3 DNA reads TGCAGTGCTAGAGATATGGTGAAAGGACATAGCTCCTACGAGCAGTACTTC. It encodes CSARDMVKGHSSYEQYF.

In its sample, this clonotype was seen many times. The J gene is TRBJ1-1, the V gene TRBV12-3 or TRBV12-4; TRBD1 agrees at 10 bases. The V and J ends lost 5 bases and 11 bases, in that order; junction bases with no gene match: 11. CDR3 length equals 14 residues. This CDR3 reads CASSPGTGVIGAFF. The CDR3, as DNA: TGTGCCAGCAGTCCCGGGACAGGGGTAATTGGGGCTTTCTTT.

This clonotype appeared many times. The chain joins TRBV12-3 or TRBV12-4 to TRBJ2-5; 11 bases agree with TRBD1. The CDR3 contains 14 residues. Trimming removed 5 bases from V and 5 bases from J; junction bases left unmatched: 4. CDR3 amino acids: CASSPGQGGETQYF. CDR3 DNA: TGTGCCAGCAGTCCGGGACAGGGGGGGGAGACCCAGTACTTC.

This clonotype was detected many times. The chain links TRBV28 to TRBJ2-1; 7 bases are shared with TRBD2. Unmatched junction bases numbered 18, after V lost 8 bases and J lost 2 bases. Germline values: CDR1 MDHEN, CDR2 SYDVKM. The CDR3 is 18 amino acids. The CDR3 nucleotides are TGTGCCAGCGGGGTTGGAGGGATAGTAGGACTAGCCTACAATGAGCAGTTCTTC. Its protein is CASGVGGIVGLAYNEQFF.

This clonotype was counted ten times or more. The chain links TRBV24-1 to TRBJ2-1; D gene uncertain. The V gene's germline CDR1 is KGHDR and CDR2 SFDVKD. The CDR3 is 12 residues long. The V end was cut by 2 bases, the J end by 9 bases, with 7 bases between. CDR3 DNA sequence: TGTGCCACCAGTGATTCCTTGACTGAGCAGTTCTTC. Its protein product is CATSDSLTEQFF.

There are a few counts of this clonotype. This chain joins TRBV4-2 and TRBJ2-5, with D possibly being TRBD1 (6 bases). From germline, CDR1 is LGHNA and CDR2 YNFKEQ. V was shortened by 4 bases and J by 4 bases, with 19 bases between the two germline ends. The CDR3 is 16 residues long. CDR3 protein: CASSPRRAQGPETQYF. The DNA for the CDR3 is TGTGCCAGCAGCCCCCGTCGAGCGCAGGGGCCAGAGACCCAGTACTTC.

About this clonotype: A much larger clonotype is one base distant, so this may be a read error. The V gene is TRBV6-2 or TRBV6-3, the J gene TRBJ1-1; no reliable D call. Germline V gives CDR1 MNHEY, CDR2 SVGEGT. CDR3 length equals 14 residues. Trimming pared 2 bases from V and 0 bases from J, leaving 7 bases between. The CDR3 DNA reads as TGTGCCAGCAGTTACGGGGAAGTGAACACTGAAGCTTTCTTT. Residues: CASSYGEVNTEAFF.